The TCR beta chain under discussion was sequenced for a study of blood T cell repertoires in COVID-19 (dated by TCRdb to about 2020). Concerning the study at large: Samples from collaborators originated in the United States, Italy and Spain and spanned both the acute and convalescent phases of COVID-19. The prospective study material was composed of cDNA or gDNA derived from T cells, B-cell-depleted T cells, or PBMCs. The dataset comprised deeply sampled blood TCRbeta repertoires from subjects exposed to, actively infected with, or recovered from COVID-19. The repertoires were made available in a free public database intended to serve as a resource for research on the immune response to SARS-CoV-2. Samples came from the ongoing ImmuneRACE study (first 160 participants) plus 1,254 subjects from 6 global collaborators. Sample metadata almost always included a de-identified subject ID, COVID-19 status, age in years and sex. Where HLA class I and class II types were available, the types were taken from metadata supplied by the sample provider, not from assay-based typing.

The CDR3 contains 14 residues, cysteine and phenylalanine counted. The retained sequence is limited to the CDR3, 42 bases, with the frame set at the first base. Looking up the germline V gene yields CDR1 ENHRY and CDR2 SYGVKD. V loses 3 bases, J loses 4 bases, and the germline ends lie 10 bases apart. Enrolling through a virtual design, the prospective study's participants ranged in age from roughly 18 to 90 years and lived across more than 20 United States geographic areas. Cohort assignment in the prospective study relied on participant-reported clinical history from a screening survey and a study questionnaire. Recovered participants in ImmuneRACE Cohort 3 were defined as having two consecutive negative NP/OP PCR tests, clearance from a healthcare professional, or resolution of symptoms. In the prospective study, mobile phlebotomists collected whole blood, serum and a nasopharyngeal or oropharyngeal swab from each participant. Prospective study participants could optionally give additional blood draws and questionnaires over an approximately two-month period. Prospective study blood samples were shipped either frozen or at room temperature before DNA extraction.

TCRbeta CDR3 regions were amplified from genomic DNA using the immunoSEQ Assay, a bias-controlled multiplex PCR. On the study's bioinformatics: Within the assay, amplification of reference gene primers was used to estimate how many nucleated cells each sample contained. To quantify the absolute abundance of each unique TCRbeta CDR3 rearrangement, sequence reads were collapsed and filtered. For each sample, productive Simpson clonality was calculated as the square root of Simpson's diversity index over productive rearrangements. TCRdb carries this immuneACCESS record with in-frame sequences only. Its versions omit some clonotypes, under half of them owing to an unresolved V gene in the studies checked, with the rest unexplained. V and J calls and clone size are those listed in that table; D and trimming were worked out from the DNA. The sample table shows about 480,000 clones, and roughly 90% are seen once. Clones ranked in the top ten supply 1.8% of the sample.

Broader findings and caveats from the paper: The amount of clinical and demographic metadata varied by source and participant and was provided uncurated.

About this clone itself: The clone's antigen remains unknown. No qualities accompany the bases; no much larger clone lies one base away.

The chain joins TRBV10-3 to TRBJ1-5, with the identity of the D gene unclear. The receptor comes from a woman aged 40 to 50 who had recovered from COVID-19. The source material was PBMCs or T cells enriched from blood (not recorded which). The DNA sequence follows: TGTGCCATCAGTGACATACAGATTAATCAGCCCCAGCATTTT. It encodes CAISDIQINQPQHF.